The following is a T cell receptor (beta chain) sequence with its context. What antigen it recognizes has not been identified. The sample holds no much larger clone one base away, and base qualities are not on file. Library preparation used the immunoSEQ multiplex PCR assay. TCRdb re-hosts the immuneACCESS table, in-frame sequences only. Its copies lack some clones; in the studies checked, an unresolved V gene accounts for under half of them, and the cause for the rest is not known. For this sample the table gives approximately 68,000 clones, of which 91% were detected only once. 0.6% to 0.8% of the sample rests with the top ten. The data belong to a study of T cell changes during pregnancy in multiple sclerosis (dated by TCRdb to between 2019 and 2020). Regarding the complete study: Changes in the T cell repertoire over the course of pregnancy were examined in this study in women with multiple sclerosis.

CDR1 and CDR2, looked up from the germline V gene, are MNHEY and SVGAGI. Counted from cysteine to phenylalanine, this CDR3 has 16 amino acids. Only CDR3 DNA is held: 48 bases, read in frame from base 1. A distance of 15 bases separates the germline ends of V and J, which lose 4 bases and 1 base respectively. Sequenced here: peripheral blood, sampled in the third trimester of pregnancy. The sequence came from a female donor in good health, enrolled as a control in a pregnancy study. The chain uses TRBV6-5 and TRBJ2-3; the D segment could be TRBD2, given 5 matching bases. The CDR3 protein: CASSSWAQEGTDTQYF. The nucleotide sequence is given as TGTGCCAGCAGTTCCTGGGCCCAGGAGGGCACAGATACGCAGTATTTT.